This entry concerns a single T cell receptor (beta chain). This record comes from a study of somatic mutations in cytotoxic T cells in rheumatoid arthritis. V shed 0 bases and J shed 5 bases, with 10 bases lying between them. Germline CDR1 and CDR2: MNHEY and SMNVEV (reference sequence). The CDR3 is 15 residues long. Assay used: immunoSEQ multiplex PCR; TCRdb lists only in-frame clones, some missing. In the table there are 15,000 to 20,000 clones, around four fifths of which are singletons. The gene calls are TRBV27 and TRBJ2-2; a possible D gene is TRBD2 (6 bases). Sequencing was performed on CD8+ T cells sorted from blood. This clonotype was sampled from a man between 18 and 29 years old with rheumatoid arthritis. CDR3 nucleotide sequence: TGTGCCAGCAGTTTATCGTACGGGGGAACCGGGGAGCTGTTTTTT. Translating gives CASSLSYGGTGELFF.